This T cell receptor (beta chain) was found in a study of T cells in Graves' hyperthyroidism and ophthalmopathy (dated by TCRdb to between 2017 and 2020). About the study as a whole: TCR V-J signatures able to tell the groups apart were searched for in a discovery cohort of about a hundred patients, of whom roughly 42 had Graves' ophthalmopathy and 55 to 65 had stable Graves' hyperthyroidism. Whether ophthalmopathy could be predicted prospectively was tested in an independent validation cohort made up of 18 to 20 hyperthyroidism patients plus 17 patients who later progressed to ophthalmopathy. For training and testing, the 100 or so patients in the discovery cohort were randomly divided in a 7:3 ratio. In addition, the study compared T-cell repertoires in thyroid tissue and in blood from about six Graves' hyperthyroidism patients. After sampling, hyperthyroidism patients received methimazole starting at 30 mg daily, and ophthalmopathy patients received high-dose intravenous methylprednisolone. The paper reports TCR Vbeta CDR3 sequencing of some 140 peripheral blood samples: 40 or so ophthalmopathy, about 75 hyperthyroidism and 17 progressor patients. On the study overall, not on this receptor specifically: Most expanded thyroid clonotypes (frequency above 0.001) were also found in blood, which suggests that blood repertoires may mirror thyroid immune responses. A 13 V-J signature model separated ophthalmopathy from stable hyperthyroidism, with about 88% sensitivity and about 81% specificity in cross-validation and 80%/75% in testing. In validation, the model predicted progression to ophthalmopathy with around 71% sensitivity and approximately 74% specificity, a median of about six months before onset. No statistical method was used to set the sample size in advance, and investigators knew the group allocation.

The TCR beta CDR3 regions were amplified from the RNA transcripts. The TCR CDR3 was subjected to a first round of RT-PCR using the HTBI primer set and the Qiagen OneStep RT-PCR kit. A second multiplex PCR round built the libraries, followed by size selection and purification. Libraries were sequenced paired-end with 100 bp reads on an Illumina HiSeq2000. The authors' analysis ran thus. SOAPnuke was used to process the raw data, throwing out any read that contained adapters or uncalled bases, had a mean Phred below 15, or lacked an exact constant-primer or identifier match. COPE v1.2.5 was used to merge the high-quality paired reads, and each unique nucleotide sequence was defined as a clonotype. Clonotypes were aligned to IMGT TRBV, TRBD and TRBJ reference segments using MiTCR v1.1. Analysis was restricted to V-J combinations with a frequency above 0.0001, which covered approximately 99% of repertoires. The TCS score was defined as F50 (clonal expansion) divided by E x V (chaos), with BLOSUM62-based TCRdist calculated between CDR3 peptides within each V-J. Welch's t-statistics and random forest reduced 450 to 600 V-J features to 13, which were used in a naive Bayes classifier (R e1071). The similarity between thyroid and blood repertoires was quantified using the Morisita-Horn index. TCRdb reran the public reads through fastp at Q25 and MiXCR, keeping productive beta chains. Rows with a matching CDR3 protein are joined into one entry that keeps the most common DNA and genes. TCRdb, not the authors, supplied the V and J calls. The sample table contains 500,000 to 800,000 distinct CDR3 sequences; only one count was recorded for just under 45% of them. The ten largest clones capture less than 9% of the sample.

Ten or more counts support this clonotype. Which antigen it targets is not known. A much bigger clone sits one base away, suggesting this may be a read error. The CDR3 measures 12 amino acids from cysteine to phenylalanine. Only the CDR3 DNA stays, 36 bases, in frame from base 1. The trim is 1 base for V and 3 bases for J, with a gap of 4 bases between the germline ends. The germline V gene specifies SQVTM as CDR1 and ANQGSEA as CDR2. Any patient with an uncontrolled infection, another autoimmune disease, pregnancy or lactation was excluded. Diagnoses were established on the basis of clinical symptoms, serum thyroxine and TRAb, thyroid ultrasound, and orbital computed tomography. Trizol reagent was used to extract total RNA, and RNA quality was then checked on an Agilent 2100 Bioanalyzer.

The sequencing sample was made of peripheral blood or thyroid tissue (not recorded which). This receptor was obtained from an adult man with Graves' disease, either hyperthyroidism or ophthalmopathy (not recorded which). Recombination connected TRBV29-1 to TRBJ1-3; no confident D gene assignment can be made. Here the CDR3 is given as CSVEGDGNTIYF. Here is the DNA: TGCAGCGTTGAAGGGGATGGAAACACCATATATTTT. With the rest looked up from the reference TRBV29-1 and TRBJ1-3 genes rather than sequenced, the full variable domain is SAVISQKPSRDICQRGTSLTIQCQVDSQVTMMFWYRQQPGQSLTLIATANQGSEATYESGFVIDKFPISRPNLTFSTLTVSNMSPEDSSIYLCSVEGDGNTIYFGEGSWLTVV.